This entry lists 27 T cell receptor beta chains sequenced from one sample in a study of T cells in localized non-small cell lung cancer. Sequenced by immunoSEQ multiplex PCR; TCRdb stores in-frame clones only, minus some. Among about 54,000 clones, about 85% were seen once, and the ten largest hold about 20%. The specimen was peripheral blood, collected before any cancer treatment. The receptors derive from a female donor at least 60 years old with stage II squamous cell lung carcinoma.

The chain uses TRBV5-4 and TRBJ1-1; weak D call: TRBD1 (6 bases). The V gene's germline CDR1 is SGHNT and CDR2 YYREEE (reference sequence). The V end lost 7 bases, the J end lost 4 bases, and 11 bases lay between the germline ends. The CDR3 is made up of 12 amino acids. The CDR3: CASGGASTEAFF. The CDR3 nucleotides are TGTGCCAGCGGGGGGGCGTCCACTGAAGCTTTCTTT.

CDR3 nucleotide sequence: TGTGCCAGCAGCGACCAGGGACAGGGGAGCACTGAAGCTTTCTTT. The encoded protein is CASSDQGQGSTEAFF. The rearrangement uses TRBV6-5 and TRBJ1-1; 10 positions agree with TRBD1. There are 15 residues in the CDR3. CDR1 and CDR2 from the germline V gene are MNHEY and SVGAGI. V gave up 6 bases and J gave up 4 bases; unmatched junction bases: 8.

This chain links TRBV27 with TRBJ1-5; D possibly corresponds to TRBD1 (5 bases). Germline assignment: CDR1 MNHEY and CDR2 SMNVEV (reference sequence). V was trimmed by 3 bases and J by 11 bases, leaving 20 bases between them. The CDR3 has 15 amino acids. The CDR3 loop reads CASSFSPRDLGAQHF. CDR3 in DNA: TGTGCCAGCAGTTTCTCCCCCCGGGACCTCGGGGCCCAGCATTTT.

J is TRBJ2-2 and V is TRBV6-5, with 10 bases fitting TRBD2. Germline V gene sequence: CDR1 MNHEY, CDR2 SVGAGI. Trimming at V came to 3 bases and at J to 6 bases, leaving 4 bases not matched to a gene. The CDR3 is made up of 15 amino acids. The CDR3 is CASSYRAGGPGELFF. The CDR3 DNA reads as TGTGCCAGCAGTTATAGAGCGGGGGGGCCCGGGGAGCTGTTTTTT.

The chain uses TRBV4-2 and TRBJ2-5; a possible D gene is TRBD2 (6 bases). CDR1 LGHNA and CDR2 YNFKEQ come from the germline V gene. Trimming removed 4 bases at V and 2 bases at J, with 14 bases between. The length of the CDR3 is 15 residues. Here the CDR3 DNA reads TGTGCCAGCAGCCGAACCACTAGCAATCAAGAGACCCAGTACTTC. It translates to CASSRTTSNQETQYF.

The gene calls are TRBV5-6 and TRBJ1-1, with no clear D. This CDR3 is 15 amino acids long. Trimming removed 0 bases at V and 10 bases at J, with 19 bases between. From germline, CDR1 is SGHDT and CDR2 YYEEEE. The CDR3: CASSLEAGSALGAFF. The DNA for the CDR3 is TGTGCCAGCAGCTTGGAGGCGGGGTCGGCTTTGGGAGCTTTCTTT.

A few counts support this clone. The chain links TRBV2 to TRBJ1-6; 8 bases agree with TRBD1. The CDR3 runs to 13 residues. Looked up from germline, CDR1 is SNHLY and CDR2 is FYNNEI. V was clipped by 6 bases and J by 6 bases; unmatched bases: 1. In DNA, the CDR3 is TGTGCCAGCAGAGACAGGGGTAATTCACCCCTCCACTTT. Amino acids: CASRDRGNSPLHF.

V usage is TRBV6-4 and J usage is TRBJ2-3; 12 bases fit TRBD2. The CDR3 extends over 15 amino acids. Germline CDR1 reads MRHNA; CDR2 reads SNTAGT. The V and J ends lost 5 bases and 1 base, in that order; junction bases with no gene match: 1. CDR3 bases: TGTGCCAGCAGTAGACTAGCGGGGGGCACAGATACGCAGTATTTT. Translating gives CASSRLAGGTDTQYF.

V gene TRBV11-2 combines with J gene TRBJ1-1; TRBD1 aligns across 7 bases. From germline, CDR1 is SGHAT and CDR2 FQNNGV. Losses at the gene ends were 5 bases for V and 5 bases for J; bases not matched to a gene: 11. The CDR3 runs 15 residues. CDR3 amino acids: CASSLRTQGRTEAFF. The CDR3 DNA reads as TGTGCCAGCAGCCTCCGGACACAGGGGAGGACTGAAGCTTTCTTT.

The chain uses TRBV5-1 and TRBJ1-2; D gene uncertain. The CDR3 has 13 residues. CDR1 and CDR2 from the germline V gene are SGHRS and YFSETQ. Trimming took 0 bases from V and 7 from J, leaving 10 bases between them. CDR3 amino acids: CASSLEDSGGYTF. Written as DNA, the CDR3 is TGCGCCAGCAGCTTGGAGGATAGCGGTGGCTACACCTTC.

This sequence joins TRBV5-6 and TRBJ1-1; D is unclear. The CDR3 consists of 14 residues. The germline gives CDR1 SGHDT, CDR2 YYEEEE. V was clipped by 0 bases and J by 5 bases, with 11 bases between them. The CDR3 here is CASSLDGKWTEAFF. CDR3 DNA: TGTGCCAGCAGCTTGGACGGGAAATGGACTGAAGCTTTCTTT. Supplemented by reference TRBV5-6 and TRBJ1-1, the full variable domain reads DAGVTQSPTHLIKTRGQQVTLRCSPKSGHDTVSWYQQALGQGPQFIFQYYEEEERQRGNFPDRFSGHQFPNYSSELNVNALLLGDSALYLCASSLDGKWTEAFFGQGTRLTVV.

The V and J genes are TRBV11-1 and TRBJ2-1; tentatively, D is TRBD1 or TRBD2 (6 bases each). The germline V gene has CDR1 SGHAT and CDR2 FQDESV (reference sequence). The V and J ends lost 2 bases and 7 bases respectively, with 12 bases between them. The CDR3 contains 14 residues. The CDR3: CASSLNLGGNEQFF. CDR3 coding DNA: TGTGCCAGCAGCTTAAATCTAGGGGGGAATGAGCAGTTCTTC.

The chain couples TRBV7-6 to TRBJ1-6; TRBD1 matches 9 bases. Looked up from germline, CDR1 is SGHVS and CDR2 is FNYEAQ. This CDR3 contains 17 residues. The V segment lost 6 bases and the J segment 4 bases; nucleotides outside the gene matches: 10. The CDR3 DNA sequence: TGTGCCAGCAGTCGCTCCACAGGGGGCGGATATAATTCACCCCTCCACTTT. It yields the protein CASSRSTGGGYNSPLHF.

CDR3 region: CASSFLTDNEQFF. The CDR3 region has the DNA TGTGCCAGCAGTTTCTTGACGGACAATGAGCAGTTCTTC. The gene calls are TRBV27 and TRBJ2-1, with D unclear. Germline CDR1 reads MNHEY; CDR2 reads SMNVEV (reference sequence). This CDR3 has 13 residues. V gave up 3 bases and J gave up 5 bases, with 8 bases separating them.

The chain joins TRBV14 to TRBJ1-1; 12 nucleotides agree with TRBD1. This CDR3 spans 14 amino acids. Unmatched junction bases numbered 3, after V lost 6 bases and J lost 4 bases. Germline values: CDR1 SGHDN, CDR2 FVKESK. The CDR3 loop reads CASRGQGAGTEAFF. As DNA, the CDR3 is TGTGCCAGCAGGGGACAGGGGGCTGGCACTGAAGCTTTCTTT.

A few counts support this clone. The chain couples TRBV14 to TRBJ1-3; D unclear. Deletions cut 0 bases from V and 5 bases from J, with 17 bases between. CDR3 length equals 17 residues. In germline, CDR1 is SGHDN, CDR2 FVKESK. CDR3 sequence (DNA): TGTGCCAGCAGCCAAGATGACATTACGGGAACCCGAAACACCATATATTTT. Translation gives CASSQDDITGTRNTIYF.

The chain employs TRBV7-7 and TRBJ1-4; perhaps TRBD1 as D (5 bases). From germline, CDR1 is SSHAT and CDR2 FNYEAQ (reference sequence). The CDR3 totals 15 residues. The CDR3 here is CATRDYLSTNEKLFF. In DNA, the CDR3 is TGTGCTACCAGGGATTATCTGTCAACTAATGAAAAACTGTTTTTT.

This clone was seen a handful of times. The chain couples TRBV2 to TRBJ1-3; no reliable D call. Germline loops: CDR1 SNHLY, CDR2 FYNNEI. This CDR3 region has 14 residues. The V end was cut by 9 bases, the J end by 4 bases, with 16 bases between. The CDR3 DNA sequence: TGTGCCAGTGCACCCGCCCAGAAAGGAAACACCATATATTTT. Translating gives CASAPAQKGNTIYF.

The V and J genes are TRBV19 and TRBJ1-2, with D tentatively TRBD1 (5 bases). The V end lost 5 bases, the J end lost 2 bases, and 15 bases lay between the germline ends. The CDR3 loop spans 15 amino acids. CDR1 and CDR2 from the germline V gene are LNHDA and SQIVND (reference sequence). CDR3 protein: CASSPQGPTNYGYTF. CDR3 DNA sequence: TGTGCCAGTAGTCCTCAGGGCCCCACAAACTATGGCTACACCTTC.

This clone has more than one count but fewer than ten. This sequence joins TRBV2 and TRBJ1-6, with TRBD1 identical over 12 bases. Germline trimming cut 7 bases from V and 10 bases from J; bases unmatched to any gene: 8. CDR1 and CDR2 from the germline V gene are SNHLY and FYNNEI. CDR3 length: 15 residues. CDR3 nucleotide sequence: TGTGCCAGCACTCCCGGGACAGGGGGCCGATCACCCCTCCACTTT. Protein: CASTPGTGGRSPLHF.

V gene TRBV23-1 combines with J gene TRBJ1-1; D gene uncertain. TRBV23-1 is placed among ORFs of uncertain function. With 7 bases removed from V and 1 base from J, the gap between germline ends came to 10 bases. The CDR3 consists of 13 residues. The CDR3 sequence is CASIRLTNTEAFF. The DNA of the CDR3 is TGCGCCAGCATACGACTGACGAACACTGAAGCTTTCTTT.

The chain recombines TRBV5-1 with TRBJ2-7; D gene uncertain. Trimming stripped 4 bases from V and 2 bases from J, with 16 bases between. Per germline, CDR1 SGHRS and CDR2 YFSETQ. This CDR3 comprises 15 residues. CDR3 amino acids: CASSPDDGLPYEQYF. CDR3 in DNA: TGCGCCAGCAGCCCTGACGACGGCTTACCCTACGAGCAGTACTTC.

In DNA, the CDR3 is TGTGCCAGCATGGCTCGGGGCCCGAACACCGGGGAGCTGTTTTTT. This translates into CASMARGPNTGELFF. The V and J genes are TRBV5-4 and TRBJ2-2, with D perhaps being TRBD1 or TRBD2 (5 bases each). This CDR3 has 15 amino acids. V lost 6 bases and J 0 bases, leaving 12 bases between the germline ends. Germline V lookup: CDR1 SGHNT, CDR2 YYREEE (reference sequence). Based on the CDR3 plus reference TRBV5-4 and TRBJ2-2, the full variable domain is ETGVTQSPTHLIKTRGQQVTLRCSSQSGHNTVSWYQQALGQGPQFIFQYYREEENGRGNFPPRFSGLQFPNYSSELNVNALELDDSALYLCASMARGPNTGELFFGEGSRLTVL.

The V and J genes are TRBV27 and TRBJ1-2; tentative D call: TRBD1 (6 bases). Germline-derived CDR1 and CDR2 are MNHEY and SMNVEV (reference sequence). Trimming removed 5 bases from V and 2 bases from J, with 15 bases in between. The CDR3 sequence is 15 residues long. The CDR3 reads CASSPLTTGNYGYTF. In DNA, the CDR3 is TGTGCCAGCAGTCCCCTGACGACAGGCAACTATGGCTACACCTTC.

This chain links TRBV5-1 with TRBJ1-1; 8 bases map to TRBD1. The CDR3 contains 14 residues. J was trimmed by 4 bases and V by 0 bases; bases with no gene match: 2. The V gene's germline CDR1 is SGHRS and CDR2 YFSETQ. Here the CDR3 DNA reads TGCGCCAGCAGCTTGGTGCAGGGGGCCACTGAAGCTTTCTTT. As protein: CASSLVQGATEAFF.

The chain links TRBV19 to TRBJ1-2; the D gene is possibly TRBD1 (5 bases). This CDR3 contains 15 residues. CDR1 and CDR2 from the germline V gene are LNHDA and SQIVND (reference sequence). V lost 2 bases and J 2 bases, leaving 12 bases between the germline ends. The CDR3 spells CASSIPGTGNYGYTF. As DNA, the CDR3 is TGTGCCAGTAGTATACCCGGGACGGGCAACTATGGCTACACCTTC.

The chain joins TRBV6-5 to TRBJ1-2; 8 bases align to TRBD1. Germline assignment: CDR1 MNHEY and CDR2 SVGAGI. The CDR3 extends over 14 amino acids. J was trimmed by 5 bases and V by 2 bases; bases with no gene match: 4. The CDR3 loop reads CASSYAGQGYGYTF. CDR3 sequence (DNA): TGTGCCAGCAGTTACGCCGGACAGGGTTATGGCTACACCTTC.